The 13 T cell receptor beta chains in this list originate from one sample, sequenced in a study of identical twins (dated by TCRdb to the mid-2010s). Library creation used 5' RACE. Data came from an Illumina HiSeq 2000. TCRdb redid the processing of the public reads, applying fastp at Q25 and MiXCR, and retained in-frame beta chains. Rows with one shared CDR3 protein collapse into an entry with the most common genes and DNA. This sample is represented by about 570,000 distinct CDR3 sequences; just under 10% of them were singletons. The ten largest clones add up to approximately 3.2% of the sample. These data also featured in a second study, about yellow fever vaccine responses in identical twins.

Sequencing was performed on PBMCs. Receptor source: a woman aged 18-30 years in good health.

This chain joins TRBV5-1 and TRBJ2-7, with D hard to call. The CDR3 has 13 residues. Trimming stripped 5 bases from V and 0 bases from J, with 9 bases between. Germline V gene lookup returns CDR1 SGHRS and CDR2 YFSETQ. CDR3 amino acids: CASRTPSSYEQYF. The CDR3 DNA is TGCGCCAGCAGGACACCGAGCTCCTACGAGCAGTACTTC.

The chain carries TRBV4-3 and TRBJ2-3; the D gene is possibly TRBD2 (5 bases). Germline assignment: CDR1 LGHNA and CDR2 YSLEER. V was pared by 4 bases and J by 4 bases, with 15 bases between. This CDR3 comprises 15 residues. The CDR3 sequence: CASSRGSAIADTQYF. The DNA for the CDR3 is TGCGCCAGCAGCCGAGGTAGCGCGATAGCAGATACGCAGTATTTT.

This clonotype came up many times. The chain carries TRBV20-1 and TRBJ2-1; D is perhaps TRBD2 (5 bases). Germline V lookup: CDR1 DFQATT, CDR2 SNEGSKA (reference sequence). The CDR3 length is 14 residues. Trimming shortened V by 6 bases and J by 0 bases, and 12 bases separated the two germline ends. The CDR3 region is CSAPRSGSYNEQFF. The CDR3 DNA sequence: TGCAGTGCCCCACGGAGCGGCTCCTACAATGAGCAGTTCTTC.

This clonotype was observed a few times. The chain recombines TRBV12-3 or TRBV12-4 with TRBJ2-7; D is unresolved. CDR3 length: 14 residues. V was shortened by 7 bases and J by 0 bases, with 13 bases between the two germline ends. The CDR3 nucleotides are TGTGCCAGCACTCCGTCGTCGAGCTCCTACGAGCAGTACTTC. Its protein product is CASTPSSSSYEQYF.

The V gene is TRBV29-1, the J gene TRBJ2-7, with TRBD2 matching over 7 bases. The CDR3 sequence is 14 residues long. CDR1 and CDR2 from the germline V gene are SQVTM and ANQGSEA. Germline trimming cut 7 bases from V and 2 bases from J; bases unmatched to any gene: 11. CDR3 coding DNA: TGCAGCGCCGTGGTTGTGGGAGGGCCCTACGAGCAGTACTTC. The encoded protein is CSAVVVGGPYEQYF.

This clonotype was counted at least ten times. In nucleotides, the CDR3 is TGCGCCAGCACCGGCCTCGGGACCGAGGTCTTTAATGCCGGGGAGCTGTTTTTT. Its translation: CASTGLGTEVFNAGELFF. The chain uses TRBV5-1 and TRBJ2-2; D could derive from TRBD1 or TRBD2 (5 bases each). V lost 6 bases and J lost 6, with 27 bases in between. Germline CDR1 and CDR2: SGHRS and YFSETQ. This CDR3 contains 18 residues.

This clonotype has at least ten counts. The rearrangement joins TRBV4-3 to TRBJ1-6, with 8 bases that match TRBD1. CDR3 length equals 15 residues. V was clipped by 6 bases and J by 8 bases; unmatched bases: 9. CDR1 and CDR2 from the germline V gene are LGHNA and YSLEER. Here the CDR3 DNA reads TGCGCCAGCAGACTCGGGACAGGCCTTGATTCACCCCTCCACTTT. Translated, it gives CASRLGTGLDSPLHF.

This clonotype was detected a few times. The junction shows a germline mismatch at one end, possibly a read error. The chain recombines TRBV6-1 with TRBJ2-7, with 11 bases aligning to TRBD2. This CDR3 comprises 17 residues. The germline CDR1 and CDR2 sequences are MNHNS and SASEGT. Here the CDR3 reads CASSRFLGLAGSYEQYF. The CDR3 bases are TGTGCCAGCAGTCGCTTCCTCGGACTAGCGGGTTCCTACGAGCAGTATTTC.

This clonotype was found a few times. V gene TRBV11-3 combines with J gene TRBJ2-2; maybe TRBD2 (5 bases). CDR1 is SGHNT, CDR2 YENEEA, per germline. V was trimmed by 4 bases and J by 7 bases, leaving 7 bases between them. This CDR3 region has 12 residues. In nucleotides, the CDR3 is TGTGCCAGCAGCTCGGAGGTCGGGGAGCTGTTTTTT. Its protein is CASSSEVGELFF.

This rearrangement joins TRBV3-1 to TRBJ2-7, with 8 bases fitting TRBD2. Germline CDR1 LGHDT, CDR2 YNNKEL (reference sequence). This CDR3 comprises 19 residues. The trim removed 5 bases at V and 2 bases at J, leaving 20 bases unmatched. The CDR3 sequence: CASSSPTRRSSGGTYEQYF. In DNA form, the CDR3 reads TGTGCCAGCAGCTCCCCCACAAGAAGATCCAGCGGGGGTACCTACGAGCAGTACTTC.

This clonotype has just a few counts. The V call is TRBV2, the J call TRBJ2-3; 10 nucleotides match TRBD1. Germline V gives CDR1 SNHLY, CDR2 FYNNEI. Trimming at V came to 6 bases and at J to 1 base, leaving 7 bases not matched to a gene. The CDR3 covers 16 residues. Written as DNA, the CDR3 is TGTGCCAGCAGCGCCTCAGGGACAGGGGGCACAGATACGCAGTATTTT. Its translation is CASSASGTGGTDTQYF.

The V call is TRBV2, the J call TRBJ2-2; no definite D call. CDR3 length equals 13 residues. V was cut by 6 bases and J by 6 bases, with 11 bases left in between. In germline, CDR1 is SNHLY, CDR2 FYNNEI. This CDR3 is CASSTWVAGELFF. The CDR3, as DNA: TGTGCCAGCAGCACCTGGGTTGCCGGGGAGCTGTTTTTT.

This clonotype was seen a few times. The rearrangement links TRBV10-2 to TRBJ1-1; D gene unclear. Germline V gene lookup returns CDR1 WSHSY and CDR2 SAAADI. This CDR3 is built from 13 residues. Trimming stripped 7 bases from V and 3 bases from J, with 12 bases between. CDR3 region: CASTSDLYTEAFF. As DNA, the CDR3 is TGCGCCAGCACTTCGGACCTTTACACTGAAGCTTTCTTT.